This TCR beta chain was identified in a study of identical twins. TCRdb redid the calling of the 5' RACE reads with MiXCR, one entry per CDR3 protein. The sample includes some 240,000 distinct CDR3 sequences, about 10% seen only once; the top ten take approximately 9.1%. The receptor comes from a man aged 50 to 60 in good health. Sequenced sample: memory T cells sorted from blood.

The CDR3 region has the DNA TGTGCCAGCAGTCGTAGCGGATTAGGCTCTGGGGCCAACGTCCTGACTTTC. Its translation is CASSRSGLGSGANVLTF. The chain recombines TRBV5-5 with TRBJ2-6, with a possible D match to TRBD2 (6 bases). V gave up 5 bases and J gave up 0 bases, with 15 bases separating them. Germline CDR1 SGHKS, CDR2 YYEKEE (reference sequence). This CDR3 region has 17 residues.